This T cell receptor (beta chain) originates from a study of pediatric ulcerative colitis. Sequencing depth was up to 500,000 reads per sample. TCRdb keeps only in-frame clones here, not all; method: immunoSEQ multiplex PCR. The sample lists some 5,000 clones, over 85% occurring once. Worth noting for this clone: Its target is not known.

The blood sample was taken during the colonoscopy visit. CDR1 KGHSH and CDR2 LQKENI come from the germline V gene. The CDR3 is made up of 15 amino acids. Trimming cost V 5 bases and J 0 bases; bases outside gene matches: 5. The study, taken as a whole, reports: Substantially fewer templates came from two patients' blood samples. Total lymphocyte DNA, not sorted subsets, was the template.

The receptor's source is a boy aged 5-17 years who was a control in a study of pediatric ulcerative colitis. Sequencing was done on a sample of blood. The chain couples TRBV18 to TRBJ2-7; 9 bases align to TRBD1. DNA of the CDR3: TGTGCCAGCTCATCCGGGACAGGGACCTCCTACGAGCAGTACGTC. As protein: CASSSGTGTSYEQYV.